This T cell receptor beta chain was retrieved from a study of cytomegalovirus exposure and HLA in healthy donors. The overall study: The approximately 130 validation repertoires matched the approximately 700 first-cohort repertoires in platform, a later analysis reported.

Libraries were prepared by immunoSEQ multiplex PCR; TCRdb keeps only in-frame clonotypes and omits some of them. The sample carries around 300,000 clones, around 90% recorded once. Study-level findings and limits: Accounts indicate the classifier identified cytomegalovirus status with strong specificity and sensitivity. Most TCR sequences were rare, but some public TCRs occurred in many donors. TCR beta chains numbering some 160 were designated cytomegalovirus-associated.

A remark on this clone: No antigen is known for it.

The CDR3 extends over 15 amino acids. The ends were cut back, 4 bases at V and 2 bases at J, with 16 bases in the middle. Germline-derived CDR1 and CDR2 are SGHNT and YYREEE (reference sequence). The chain joins TRBV5-4 to TRBJ2-7; the D is unclear. Sequencing was done on a sample of PBMCs. The receptor was isolated from a woman aged 30 to 39 in good health and CMV-seropositive. The CDR3 bases are TGTGCCAGCAGCCCTGATCCAGGAATAACCTACGAGCAGTACTTC. It is translated as CASSPDPGITYEQYF.